Below, one T cell receptor beta chain is given with its context. Its cognate antigen is unknown. This record comes from a study of identifying expanded T cells in peripheral blood. Points from the study as a whole: Technical replicates showed roughly 1.2 changed clones; around 2 weeks roughly 15; four weeks 19. Clone count variance between approximately two-week samples rose with total template count.

Only in-frame clones appear in the TCRdb table, and some are missing; sequencing was by immunoSEQ multiplex PCR. The sample lists 95,000 to 100,000 clones; 87% were seen once. Sequencing was carried out using blood. This receptor was obtained from a person aged 18 to 69 in good health.

For the CDR3, the DNA is TGTGCCAGTAGTATTGACAGGGGGCGCGTAGAGACCCAGTACTTC. Amino acid sequence: CASSIDRGRVETQYF. This rearrangement joins TRBV19 to TRBJ2-5; 10 bases line up with TRBD1. J lost 4 bases, V lost 3 bases, and 5 bases had no gene match. The length of the CDR3 is 15 residues. CDR1 is LNHDA, CDR2 SQIVND, per germline (reference sequence).